This T cell receptor (beta chain) was found in a study of Ad26.COV2.S vaccination and SARS-CoV-2 variants. The protocol was immunoSEQ multiplex PCR, while the TCRdb copy is restricted to in-frame clones and leaves out a portion. This repertoire shows some 420,000 clones, around nine tenths found once; its top ten account for approximately 4%. Indicated treatment: 15 to 20 received Ad26.COV2.S at low or high dose, single or two shots; five or six received placebo; per-sample allocation not given. Samples were taken on day 63 after the first vaccine or placebo injection. In regard to this clone: As yet, its antigen is unknown.

Findings and caveats of the study: Substantial breadth was reportedly displayed by spike-specific CD8+ and CD4+ T cell responses after vaccination.

The input for sequencing was peripheral blood, taken in a trial of Ad26.COV2.S vaccine versus placebo. The receptor comes from a person between 18 and 65 years old who received the Ad26.COV2.S COVID-19 vaccine or a placebo.

The CDR3 DNA reads TGTGCCGGTACACAGGGAAATAATTCACCCCTCCACTTT. Translating gives CAGTQGNNSPLHF. The chain recombines TRBV30 with TRBJ1-6, with TRBD1 as a possible D gene (6 bases). The CDR3 has 13 residues. Germline lookup yields CDR1 GTSNPN and CDR2 SVGIG (reference sequence). V gave up 8 bases and J gave up 5 bases, with 13 bases separating them.